This TCR beta chain was recovered during a study of early T cells in non-severe SARS-CoV-2 infection. This CDR3 spans 13 amino acids. Per the germline V gene, CDR1 is MGHRA and CDR2 is YSYEKL. V was shortened by 4 bases and J by 2 bases, with 8 bases between the two germline ends. This clonotype was counted a few times. Its antigen is unknown. Each single cDNA molecule received a unique molecular identifier. TCRdb reprocessed the 5' RACE reads via MiXCR and lists one record per CDR3 protein. This repertoire shows around 47,000 distinct CDR3 sequences, 8% to 13% found once; its top ten account for less than 15%. General study findings and limits: The study's VDJdb matching favored anti-spike CD8 responses and missed private and CD4 specificities.

This rearrangement joins TRBV4-1 to TRBJ2-5; no reliable D call. The sequence was obtained from an adult who was a healthcare worker with PCR-confirmed SARS-CoV-2 infection or an uninfected control (not recorded which). Sequenced sample: whole blood. Written as DNA, the CDR3 is TGCGCCAGCAGCCCCCCAGGTCAAGAGACCCAGTACTTC. Its protein product is CASSPPGQETQYF.